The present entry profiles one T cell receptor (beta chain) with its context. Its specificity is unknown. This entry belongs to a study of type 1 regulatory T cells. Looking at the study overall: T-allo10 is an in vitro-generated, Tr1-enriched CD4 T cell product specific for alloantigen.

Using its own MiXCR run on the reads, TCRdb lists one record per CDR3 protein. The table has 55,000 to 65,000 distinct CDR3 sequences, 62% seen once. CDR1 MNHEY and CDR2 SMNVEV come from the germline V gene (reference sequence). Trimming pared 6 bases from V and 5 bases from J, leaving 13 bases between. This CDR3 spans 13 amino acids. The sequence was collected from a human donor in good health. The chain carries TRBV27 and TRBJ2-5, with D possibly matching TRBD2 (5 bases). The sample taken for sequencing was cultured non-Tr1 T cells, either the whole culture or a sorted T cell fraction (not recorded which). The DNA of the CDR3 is TGTGCCAGCAGCGGCGGGCTGTTGGAGACCCAGTACTTC. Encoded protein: CASSGGLLETQYF.